This TCR beta chain was observed in a study of tumor and adjacent non-tumor tissue in lung cancer. Across the whole study: Each sample yielded approximately 4.2 million productive TCRbeta reads on average. Study-wide points: Significantly higher TCR diversity was found in tumor than normal lung.

A modified ARM-PCR protocol with three rounds of nested PCR amplified TCRbeta. MiXCR was run by TCRdb on the multiplex PCR reads, yielding one entry per CDR3 protein. The table has approximately 76,000 distinct CDR3 sequences, around 65% seen once. From germline, CDR1 is KGHDR and CDR2 SFDVKD. CDR3 length: 15 amino acids. No cell sorting was done before RNA was extracted from the tissue. Only one count was recorded for this clonotype. Its antigen remains unidentified. One end of the junction does not line up with germline, which may come from a read error. This sequence originates from a woman in her 70s with non-small cell lung cancer. This chain links TRBV24-1 with TRBJ2-1, with TRBD2 as a possible D gene (5 bases). The sequencing sample was made of lung tumor tissue. DNA of the CDR3: TGTGCCACCAGTGATCGGTGGACTTGCTACAATGAGCAATTCTTC. Translating gives CATSDRWTCYNEQFF.